Listed here are 28 T cell receptor beta chains from one sample, sequenced in a study of blood T cell repertoires in COVID-19. Clones were read by immunoSEQ multiplex PCR, and TCRdb kept only the in-frame ones, dropping some. The sample consists of some 490,000 clones, more than 85% of them appearing once. The specimen was PBMCs or T cells enriched from blood (not recorded which). These receptors were collected from a woman in her sixties who had recovered from COVID-19.

About this clone itself: At the DNA level, this CDR3 is encoded by other sequences in the same sample as well. The V and J genes are TRBV5-6 and TRBJ2-7; 8 nucleotides match TRBD1. The CDR3 loop spans 14 amino acids. V dropped 0 bases and J dropped 4; count of bases not matched to a gene: 3. Germline V gene sequence: CDR1 SGHDT, CDR2 YYEEEE. CDR3 loop: CASSLGQGRYEQYF. The CDR3 DNA reads as TGTGCCAGCAGCTTGGGACAGGGGAGGTACGAGCAGTACTTC.

The chain joins TRBV5-1 to TRBJ2-3; 8 bases line up with TRBD2. CDR3 length: 17 residues. CDR1 SGHRS and CDR2 YFSETQ come from the germline V gene. V was clipped by 3 bases and J by 0 bases; unmatched bases: 9. For the CDR3, the DNA is TGCGCCAGCAGCTGGCCGGAGGTAGCGGGGAGCACAGATACGCAGTATTTT. Amino acid sequence: CASSWPEVAGSTDTQYF.

In nucleotides, the CDR3 is TGTGCCACCAAGCCGGGACACGGTGGCAATCAGCCCCAGCATTTT. Protein sequence: CATKPGHGGNQPQHF. This chain joins TRBV24-1 and TRBJ1-5, with D perhaps TRBD1 (6 bases). CDR1 and CDR2 (germline): KGHDR, SFDVKD. The germline V and J ends were trimmed by 8 bases and 2 bases, with 15 bases remaining between them. The length of the CDR3 is 15 residues.

J is TRBJ2-1 and V is TRBV6-5, with TRBD2 matching 8 bases. The CDR3 totals 15 residues. CDR1 is MNHEY and CDR2 is SVGAGI in the germline V gene. V lost 5 bases and J lost 5; bases outside the gene matches: 8. CDR3 sequence (DNA): TGTGCCAGCAGTCCCCTGACGGGGGGGAACAATGAGCAGTTCTTC. It specifies CASSPLTGGNNEQFF.

The chain is built from TRBV5-1 and TRBJ2-1; TRBD1 matches 8 bases. Looked up from germline, CDR1 is SGHRS and CDR2 is YFSETQ. The CDR3 has 15 residues. Trimming at V came to 7 bases and at J to 3 bases, leaving 9 bases not matched to a gene. CDR3 sequence reads: CASASGTGLYNEQFF. The CDR3 DNA is TGCGCCAGCGCGTCCGGGACAGGACTCTACAATGAGCAGTTCTTC.

V is TRBV3-1 (or the pseudogene TRBV3-2) and J is TRBJ1-2, with D tentatively TRBD1 (6 bases). Germline loops: CDR1 LGHDT, CDR2 YNNKEL (reference sequence). V lost 4 bases to trimming and J lost 8 bases, with 23 bases between them. This CDR3 is 16 amino acids long. The CDR3 loop reads CASSPEYGGQGRGYTF. The DNA for the CDR3 is TGTGCCAGCAGCCCGGAGTATGGGGGCCAGGGAAGAGGCTACACCTTC.

The chain couples TRBV29-1 to TRBJ2-2, with 8 nucleotides matching TRBD1. CDR1 is SQVTM, CDR2 ANQGSEA, per germline. V lost 7 bases to trimming and J lost 7 bases; unmatched junction nucleotides: 8. This CDR3 is built from 13 residues. The CDR3 DNA is TGCAGCGGTCGACAGGGGTGGGGCGGGGAGCTGTTTTTT. Amino acids: CSGRQGWGGELFF.

The chain is built from TRBV27 and TRBJ1-2, with 8 bases aligning to TRBD1. The CDR3 is made up of 14 amino acids. The germline gives CDR1 MNHEY, CDR2 SMNVEV (reference sequence). V was clipped by 5 bases and J by 8 bases; unmatched bases: 10. The CDR3 sequence is CASSPTTNRGGYTF. The DNA of the CDR3 is TGTGCCAGCAGTCCAACCACGAACAGGGGGGGCTACACCTTC.

The chain recombines TRBV10-3 with TRBJ2-7; TRBD2 matches 10 bases. Germline V gives CDR1 ENHRY, CDR2 SYGVKD. This CDR3 contains 14 residues. Trimming took 8 bases from V and 0 from J; bases not matched to a gene: 4. In nucleotides, the CDR3 is TGTGCCATCTCTAGCGGGGGAGGCTCCTACGAGCAGTACGTC. The encoded protein is CAISSGGGSYEQYV.

The chain joins TRBV5-1 to TRBJ1-2; 9 positions agree with TRBD1. This CDR3 region has 15 residues. V shed 4 bases and J 7 bases; nucleotides not matched to a gene: 11. From germline, CDR1 is SGHRS and CDR2 YFSETQ. DNA of the CDR3: TGCGCCAGCAGCGACCGGCAACAGGGGGCCGGTGGCTACACCTTC. Translating gives CASSDRQQGAGGYTF.

The chain carries TRBV5-8 and TRBJ2-3; D is perhaps TRBD2 (5 bases). Trimming cost V 2 bases and J 2 bases, with 15 bases left between them. This CDR3 is 16 amino acids long. CDR1 SGHTS and CDR2 YDEGEE come from the germline V gene. The CDR3 region has the DNA TGTGCCAGCAGCTTCTTCGGGAAGCGGTCCACAGATACGCAGTATTTT. Its translation is CASSFFGKRSTDTQYF.

The V gene is TRBV18, the J gene TRBJ1-2; TRBD1 matches 9 bases. The J segment lost 8 bases and the V segment lost 0 bases, leaving 13 bases of the junction unmatched. Germline V gene data show CDR1 as KGHSH and CDR2 as LQKENI. CDR3 length: 17 residues. The CDR3 DNA sequence: TGTGCCAGCTCACCACCTGGACAGGGGCGCTTCTTGAGCGGCTACACCTTC. Its translation is CASSPPGQGRFLSGYTF.

CDR3 in DNA: TGTGCCAGCAGCTTAGCTGGGACTATCGGAGAAAAACTGTTTTTT. Translating gives CASSLAGTIGEKLFF. V gene TRBV7-2 combines with J gene TRBJ1-4; TRBD1 is a possible D gene (5 bases). From germline, CDR1 is SGHTA and CDR2 FQGNSA. Trimming left V 0 bases short and J 8 bases short, with 13 bases between. CDR3 length: 15 amino acids.

This sequence joins TRBV3-1 (or the pseudogene TRBV3-2) and TRBJ1-1, with D maybe TRBD1 (6 bases). V was pared by 2 bases and J by 5 bases, with 9 bases between. The length of the CDR3 is 13 residues. Germline V gives CDR1 LGHDT, CDR2 YNNKEL (reference sequence). The CDR3 is CASSQPGETEAFF. For the CDR3, the DNA is TGTGCCAGCAGCCAACCAGGGGAGACTGAAGCTTTCTTT.

The rearrangement uses TRBV19 and TRBJ2-1; D gene uncertain. Germline CDR1 and CDR2: LNHDA and SQIVND (reference sequence). The V gene lost 0 bases and the J gene lost 6 bases, with 6 bases spanning the gap. The length of the CDR3 is 13 residues. CDR3 sequence reads: CASSIERSNEQFF. CDR3 DNA: TGTGCCAGTAGTATAGAGAGAAGCAATGAGCAGTTCTTC.

This clone was picked up one time. The chain combines TRBV27 with TRBJ1-1, with a tentative D call TRBD1 (6 bases). This CDR3 is built from 14 residues. Trimming left V 2 bases short and J 2 bases short, with 9 bases between. Per germline, CDR1 MNHEY and CDR2 SMNVEV (reference sequence). The DNA for the CDR3 is TGTGCCAGCAGTTTAGCGGACAGCAACACTGAAGCTTTCTTT. Protein: CASSLADSNTEAFF.

The chain has TRBV5-1 and TRBJ2-2; 8 nucleotides match TRBD1. Per the germline V gene, CDR1 is SGHRS and CDR2 is YFSETQ. The CDR3 length is 16 residues. After removal of 2 bases from V and 4 bases from J, the junction contained 7 bases not matched to a gene. The CDR3 loop reads CASSFSGGAGTGELFF. For the CDR3, the DNA is TGCGCCAGCAGCTTCTCAGGGGGCGCAGGCACCGGGGAGCTGTTTTTT.

The chain carries TRBV6-5 and TRBJ1-2, with a tentative D call TRBD1 (6 bases). Germline CDR1 reads MNHEY; CDR2 reads SVGAGI. The CDR3 is made up of 14 amino acids. V was shortened by 4 bases and J by 4 bases, with 13 bases between the two germline ends. The CDR3 region is CASSSRQVGYGYTF. The CDR3 DNA reads as TGTGCCAGCAGTTCCCGACAGGTCGGCTATGGCTACACCTTC.

This chain links TRBV9 with TRBJ1-4, with D tentatively TRBD1 (6 bases). The CDR3 consists of 16 residues. Per the germline V gene, CDR1 is SGDLS and CDR2 is YYNGEE. Trimming took 3 bases from V and 8 from J, leaving 20 bases between them. CDR3 sequence: CASSEGDAGAREKLFF. Here the CDR3 DNA reads TGTGCCAGCAGCGAGGGGGATGCGGGGGCCCGAGAAAAACTGTTTTTT. Using reference TRBV9 and TRBJ1-4 for the parts outside the CDR3, the full variable domain is DSGVTQTPKHLITATGQRVTLRCSPRSGDLSVYWYQQSLDQGLQFLIQYYNGEERAKGNILERFSAQQFPDLHSELNLSSLELGDSALYFCASSEGDAGAREKLFFGSGTQLSVL.

The CDR3 region has the DNA TGTGCCAGCAGCCTCCCCAATTCACCCCTCCACTTT. Translated, it gives CASSLPNSPLHF. V is TRBV9 and J is TRBJ1-6; no firm D call. The CDR3 totals 12 residues. Per the germline V gene, CDR1 is SGDLS and CDR2 is YYNGEE. Trimming removed 4 bases from V and 7 bases from J, with 6 bases in between.

The chain uses TRBV7-2 and TRBJ2-5, with 15 nucleotides matching TRBD2. Germline V gene sequence: CDR1 SGHTA, CDR2 FQGNSA. This CDR3 has 17 amino acids. J was trimmed by 5 bases and V by 5 bases; bases with no gene match: 9. In DNA, the CDR3 is TGTGCCAGCAGCACCCGGACTAGCGGGGGGGAGGGGGAGACCCAGTACTTC. Its protein is CASSTRTSGGEGETQYF. Looking up the rest from reference TRBV7-2 and TRBJ2-5 gives the full variable domain: GAGVSQSPSNKVTEKGKDVELRCDPISGHTALYWYRQSLGQGLEFLIYFQGNSAPDKSGLPSDRFSAERTGGSVSTLTIQRTQQEDSAVYLCASSTRTSGGEGETQYFGPGTRLLVL.

This clone was recorded once. This chain connects TRBV5-1 to TRBJ1-2, with D unresolved. The CDR3 covers 15 residues. Germline CDR1 is SGHRS and CDR2 is YFSETQ. Trimming took off 0 bases at V and 5 bases at J, with 14 bases between the two ends. The CDR3 protein is CASSLGQSGPYGYTF. Here the CDR3 DNA reads TGCGCCAGCAGCTTGGGGCAGAGCGGACCGTATGGCTACACCTTC.

V usage is TRBV11-3 and J usage is TRBJ1-2; no definite D call. CDR1 SGHNT and CDR2 YENEEA come from the germline V gene. The CDR3 length is 13 residues. V gave up 4 bases and J gave up 8 bases, with 14 bases separating them. CDR3 coding DNA: TGTGCCAGCAGCTCCTATATTGGGCGCGGCTACACCTTC. Residues: CASSSYIGRGYTF.

J is TRBJ1-3 and V is TRBV30, with D uncertain. The V end lost 8 bases, the J end lost 0 bases, and 11 bases lay between the germline ends. Germline CDR1 is GTSNPN and CDR2 is SVGIG (reference sequence). There are 13 residues in the CDR3. The CDR3 region is CAQQASSGNTIYF. CDR3 bases: TGTGCCCAGCAGGCGAGCTCTGGAAACACCATATATTTT.

V usage is TRBV3-1 (or the pseudogene TRBV3-2) and J usage is TRBJ1-2, with D unresolved. CDR3 length: 14 residues. Trimming removed 0 bases at V and 4 bases at J, with 9 bases between. Germline CDR1 and CDR2: LGHDT and YNNKEL (reference sequence). CDR3 nucleotide sequence: TGTGCCAGCAGCCAAGAAGCTTACAGCTATGGCTACACCTTC. It specifies CASSQEAYSYGYTF.

The chain couples TRBV28 to TRBJ1-1; 7 bases line up with TRBD1. Losses at the gene ends were 4 bases for V and 2 bases for J; bases not matched to a gene: 7. Germline V lookup: CDR1 MDHEN, CDR2 SYDVKM. The CDR3 has 15 amino acids. The CDR3 spells CASSSPGGTNTEAFF. The CDR3 DNA follows: TGTGCCAGCAGTTCTCCAGGGGGTACCAACACTGAAGCTTTCTTT.

The rearrangement joins TRBV11-3 to TRBJ2-3; D not certain. Germline CDR1 and CDR2: SGHNT and YENEEA. Trimming removed 6 bases at V and 1 base at J, with 8 bases between. The CDR3 is made up of 13 amino acids. CDR3 DNA sequence: TGTGCCAGCAGATTGGCGGGCACAGATACGCAGTATTTT. Encoded protein: CASRLAGTDTQYF.

V and J are TRBV3-1 (or the pseudogene TRBV3-2) and TRBJ1-2, with D unclear. V lost 5 bases to trimming and J lost 6 bases, with 22 bases between them. Germline lookup yields CDR1 LGHDT and CDR2 YNNKEL (reference sequence). This CDR3 region has 16 residues. The CDR3 DNA reads TGTGCCAGCAGCACCTACGAATGGGCCCCGAAGAATGGCTACACCTTC. This encodes CASSTYEWAPKNGYTF.